The 10 T cell receptor beta chains below all came from one sample that was sequenced in a study of blood T cell repertoires in COVID-19. Sequencing was performed with immunoSEQ multiplex PCR; in TCRdb, only in-frame clones are kept and a portion is missing. The sample holds fewer than 350,000 clones, 80% to 90% seen once. Material: peripheral blood. These receptors all stem from a man aged 35-49 years with acute or convalescent COVID-19.

This clone was counted a few times. The rearrangement uses TRBV6-5 and TRBJ2-3, with 11 bases identical to TRBD2. The CDR3 runs to 15 residues. The V and J ends lost 7 bases and 1 base, in that order; junction bases with no gene match: 4. Germline CDR1 MNHEY, CDR2 SVGAGI. CDR3 protein: CASNKGLAGTDTQYF. In DNA, the CDR3 is TGTGCCAGCAACAAGGGACTAGCGGGCACAGATACGCAGTATTTT.

This chain joins TRBV7-2 and TRBJ1-2, with a possible D match to TRBD1 (5 bases). The CDR3 has 15 amino acids. Trimming shortened V by 1 base and J by 3 bases, and 12 bases separated the two germline ends. Per the germline V gene, CDR1 is SGHTA and CDR2 is FQGNSA. CDR3 protein: CASSLGRGEYYGYTF. CDR3 DNA sequence: TGTGCCAGCAGCTTAGGGAGGGGCGAGTACTATGGCTACACCTTC.

The V gene is TRBV9, the J gene TRBJ1-2; D not certain. The CDR3 sequence is 17 residues long. The V and J ends lost 4 bases and 1 base respectively, with 20 bases between them. The germline V gene encodes CDR1 SGDLS and CDR2 YYNGEE. Written as DNA, the CDR3 is TGTGCCAGCAGCCAAACCCCTTTAAAAAGCGATAACTATGGCTACACCTTC. Protein product: CASSQTPLKSDNYGYTF. Variable domain in full (rest from reference TRBV9 and TRBJ1-2): DSGVTQTPKHLITATGQRVTLRCSPRSGDLSVYWYQQSLDQGLQFLIQYYNGEERAKGNILERFSAQQFPDLHSELNLSSLELGDSALYFCASSQTPLKSDNYGYTFGSGTRLTVV.

The J gene is TRBJ2-3, the V gene TRBV9; 10 bases map to TRBD2. Per germline, CDR1 SGDLS and CDR2 YYNGEE. V trimming: 3 bases; J trimming: 5 bases; junction bases outside the gene matches: 6. CDR3 length: 15 amino acids. This CDR3 is CASSAQRGGEDTQYF. In nucleotides, the CDR3 is TGTGCCAGCAGCGCCCAGCGGGGGGGGGAAGATACGCAGTATTTT.

V usage is TRBV10-1 and J usage is TRBJ2-2; D is ambiguous. CDR3 length: 14 amino acids. From germline, CDR1 is WNHNN and CDR2 SYGVQD (reference sequence). Trimming took 0 bases from V and 3 from J, leaving 5 bases between them. CDR3 DNA: TGCGCCAGCAGTGAGTCGGCCTACACCGGGGAGCTGTTTTTT. Translation gives CASSESAYTGELFF.

The chain combines TRBV30 with TRBJ1-1, with no clear D. V dropped 1 base and J dropped 1 base, with 7 bases sitting between them. Germline CDR1 and CDR2: GTSNPN and SVGIG (reference sequence). The CDR3 consists of 13 residues. The CDR3 coding sequence is TGTGCCTGGAGTGACTCCTCGAACACTGAAGCTTTCTTT. Translation gives CAWSDSSNTEAFF.

This clone has just one count. The chain combines TRBV11-2 with TRBJ2-7; D may be TRBD1 (6 bases). Trimming left V 0 bases short and J 2 bases short, with 17 bases between. The CDR3 runs to 17 residues. CDR1 and CDR2 (germline): SGHAT, FQNNGV. The DNA for the CDR3 is TGTGCCAGCAGCTTAGATGGTCTGGAGACAGGCCCCTACGAGCAGTACTTC. Translated, it gives CASSLDGLETGPYEQYF.

The chain uses TRBV3-1 (or the pseudogene TRBV3-2) and TRBJ2-1; possibly TRBD1 for D (6 bases). V was pared by 1 base and J by 9 bases, with 10 bases between. Per the germline V gene, CDR1 is LGHDT and CDR2 is YNNKEL (reference sequence). The CDR3 runs 13 residues. CDR3 DNA sequence: TGTGCCAGCAGCCAAGTTGGGGGCGCTGAGCAGTTCTTC. It translates to CASSQVGGAEQFF.

The CDR3 loop reads CATSRPVDNPSYTF. Written as DNA, the CDR3 is TGTGCCACCAGCAGACCAGTGGACAATCCTAGCTACACCTTC. This chain connects TRBV15 to TRBJ1-2; TRBD1 might be the D (5 bases). The CDR3 loop spans 14 amino acids. The V end lost 2 bases, the J end lost 9 bases, and 16 bases lay between the germline ends. Germline CDR1 is LNHNV and CDR2 is YYDKDF (reference sequence).

This chain uses TRBV6-5 with TRBJ1-1, with TRBD1 identical over 8 bases. V gave up 6 bases and J gave up 4 bases; unmatched junction bases: 10. CDR3 length equals 15 residues. CDR1 and CDR2 (germline): MNHEY, SVGAGI. Here the CDR3 reads CASRLTRQGTTEAFF. Here the CDR3 DNA reads TGTGCCAGCAGGCTTACTCGACAGGGGACCACTGAAGCTTTCTTT.